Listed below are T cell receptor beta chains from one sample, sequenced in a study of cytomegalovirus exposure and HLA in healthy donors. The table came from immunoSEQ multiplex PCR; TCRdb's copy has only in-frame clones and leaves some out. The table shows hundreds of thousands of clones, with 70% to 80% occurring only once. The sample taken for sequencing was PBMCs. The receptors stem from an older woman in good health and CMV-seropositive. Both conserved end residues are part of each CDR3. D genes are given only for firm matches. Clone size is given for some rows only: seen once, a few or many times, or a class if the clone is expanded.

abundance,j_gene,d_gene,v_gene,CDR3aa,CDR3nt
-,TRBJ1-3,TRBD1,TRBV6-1,CASSVGGSWGNTIYF,TGTGCCAGCAGTGTAGGGGGCTCGTGGGGAAACACCATATATTTT
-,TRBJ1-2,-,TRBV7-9,CAWGDEYGYTF,TGTGCCTGGGGGGACGAGTATGGCTACACCTTC
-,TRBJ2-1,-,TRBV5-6,CASSLGLAYNEQFF,TGTGCCAGCAGCTTGGGCCTAGCATACAATGAGCAGTTCTTC
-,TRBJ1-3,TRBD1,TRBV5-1,CASSDRGLEGNTIYF,TGCGCCAGCAGCGACAGGGGGCTCGAAGGGAACACCATATATTTT
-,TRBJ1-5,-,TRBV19,CASSPYGDEYSNQPQHF,TGTGCCAGTAGTCCCTACGGGGATGAATACAGCAATCAGCCCCAGCATTTT
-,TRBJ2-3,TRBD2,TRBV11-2,CASSFFGGGTDTQYF,TGTGCCAGCAGCTTTTTTGGGGGAGGGACAGATACGCAGTATTTT
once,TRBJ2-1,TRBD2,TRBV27,CASSLPRPVRGGIFQYNEQFF,TGTGCCAGCAGTTTACCCCGCCCAGTGCGGGGGGGTATATTTCAGTACAATGAGCAGTTCTTC
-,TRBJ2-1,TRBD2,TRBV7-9,CASSPTGTRAYNEQFF,TGTGCCAGCAGCCCGACCGGGACTAGGGCCTACAATGAGCAGTTCTTC
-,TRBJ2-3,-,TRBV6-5,CASSYGWGVSTDTQYF,TGTGCCAGCAGTTACGGATGGGGGGTAAGCACAGATACGCAGTATTTT
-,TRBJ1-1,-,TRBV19,CASSISGSNTEAFF,TGTGCCAGTAGTATCTCGGGGTCGAACACTGAAGCTTTCTTT
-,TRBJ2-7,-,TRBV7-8,CASSPGQNGNYEQYF,TGTGCCAGCAGCCCCGGACAGAACGGGAACTACGAGCAGTACTTC
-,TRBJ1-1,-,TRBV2,CATKLQGRTEAFF,TGTGCCACCAAACTCCAGGGTAGGACTGAAGCTTTCTTT
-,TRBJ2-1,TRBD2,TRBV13,CASSLSHNRAGFVSNEQFF,TGTGCCAGCAGCTTATCCCACAACAGAGCGGGGTTTGTCAGCAATGAGCAGTTCTTC
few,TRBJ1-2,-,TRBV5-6,CASSLRANYGYTF,TGTGCCAGCAGCTTGCGGGCTAACTATGGCTACACCTTC
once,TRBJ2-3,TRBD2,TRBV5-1,CASSVHWASGRVVDTQYF,TGCGCCAGCAGCGTACACTGGGCTAGCGGGAGGGTGGTAGATACGCAGTATTTT
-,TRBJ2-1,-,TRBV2,CASSEGEEGEQFF,TGTGCCAGCAGTGAAGGAGAGGAGGGTGAGCAGTTCTTC
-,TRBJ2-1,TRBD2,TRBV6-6,CASTLPGEGEQFF,TGTGCCAGCACCCTACCGGGGGAGGGTGAGCAGTTCTTC
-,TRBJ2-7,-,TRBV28,CASSFGAGVGEQYF,TGTGCCAGCAGTTTCGGCGCAGGGGTAGGGGAGCAGTACTTC
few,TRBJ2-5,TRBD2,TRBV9,CASSRFGGGASETQYF,TGTGCCAGCAGCCGCTTTGGCGGGGGGGCCTCAGAGACCCAGTACTTC
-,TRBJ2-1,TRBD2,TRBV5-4,CASSPRLAGGSYNEQFF,TGTGCCAGCAGCCCCCGACTAGCGGGAGGCTCCTACAATGAGCAGTTCTTC
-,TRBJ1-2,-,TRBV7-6,CASSSDGFNYGYTF,TGTGCCAGCAGCTCAGACGGGTTTAACTATGGCTACACCTTC
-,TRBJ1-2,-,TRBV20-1,CSAKRGNGYTF,TGCAGTGCCAAGCGGGGGAATGGCTACACCTTC
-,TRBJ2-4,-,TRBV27,CASSLVRENIQYF,TGTGCCAGCAGTTTAGTCAGGGAAAACATTCAGTACTTC
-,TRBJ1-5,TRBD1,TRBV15,CATSRDQGADQPQHF,TGTGCCACCAGCAGAGATCAGGGGGCCGATCAGCCCCAGCATTTT
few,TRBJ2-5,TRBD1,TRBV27,CASRPNRGLETQYF,TGTGCCAGCAGACCCAACAGGGGTTTGGAGACCCAGTACTTC
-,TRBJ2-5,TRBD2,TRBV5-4,CASSSILAGGRETQYF,TGTGCCAGCAGCTCAATACTAGCGGGGGGAAGAGAGACCCAGTACTTC
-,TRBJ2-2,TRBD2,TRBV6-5,CASGSGSADTGELFF,TGTGCCAGCGGTAGCGGGAGCGCGGACACCGGGGAGCTGTTTTTT
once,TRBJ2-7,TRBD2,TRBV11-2,CASSSTGTSNAGEQYF,TGTGCCAGCAGCTCCACCGGGACTAGTAATGCGGGGGAGCAGTACTTC
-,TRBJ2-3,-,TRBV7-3,CASSLMGQARDTQYF,TGTGCCAGCAGCTTAATGGGGCAGGCTCGCGATACGCAGTATTTT
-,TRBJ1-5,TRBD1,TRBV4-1,CASSQPGGRDSSNQPQHF,TGCGCCAGCAGCCAACCTGGAGGTCGGGACAGCTCCAATCAGCCCCAGCATTTT
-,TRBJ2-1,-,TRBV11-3,CASSLEGEYNEQFF,TGTGCCAGCAGCTTAGAAGGGGAATACAATGAGCAGTTCTTC
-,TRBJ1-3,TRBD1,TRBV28,CASSPYRGTGNTIYF,TGTGCCAGCAGCCCATACAGGGGCACAGGAAACACCATATATTTT
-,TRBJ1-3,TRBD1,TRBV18,CASSPRQGKSGNTIYF,TGTGCCAGCTCACCGCGACAGGGGAAATCTGGAAACACCATATATTTT
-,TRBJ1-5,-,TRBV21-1,CASSTNTGDSNQPQHF,TGTGCCAGCAGCACCAATACAGGGGATAGCAATCAGCCCCAGCATTTT
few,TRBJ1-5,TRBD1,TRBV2,CASSPGQLSNQPQHF,TGTGCCAGCAGCCCGGGACAGCTTAGCAATCAGCCCCAGCATTTT
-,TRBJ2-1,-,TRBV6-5,CASSSVIEQFF,TGTGCCAGCAGTTCCGTTATTGAGCAGTTCTTC
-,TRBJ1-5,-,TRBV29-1,CSVGYGGSNQPQHF,TGCAGCGTTGGCTATGGGGGGTCCAATCAGCCCCAGCATTTT
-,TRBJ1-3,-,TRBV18,CASSPPGILGNTIYF,TGTGCCAGCTCACCGCCCGGGATCCTGGGAAACACCATATATTTT
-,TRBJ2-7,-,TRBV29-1,CSVEEQSYEQYF,TGCAGCGTTGAAGAGCAGTCCTACGAGCAGTACTTC
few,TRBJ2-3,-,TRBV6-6,CASRSAASTDTQYF,TGTGCCAGCCGGAGTGCAGCTAGCACAGATACGCAGTATTTT
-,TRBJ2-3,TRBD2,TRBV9,CASSTGLAVITDTQYF,TGTGCCAGCAGCACGGGACTAGCGGTGATCACAGATACGCAGTATTTT
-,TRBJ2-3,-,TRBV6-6,CASGLSITQNTQYF,TGTGCCAGCGGCTTAAGTATCACCCAGAATACGCAGTATTTT
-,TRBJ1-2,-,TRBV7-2,CASSPLLANYGYTF,TGTGCCAGCAGCCCGTTATTAGCTAACTATGGCTACACCTTC
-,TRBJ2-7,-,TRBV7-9,CASSQQGRVEQYF,TGTGCCAGCAGCCAACAGGGTAGGGTCGAGCAGTACTTC
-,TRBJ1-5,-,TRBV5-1,CASSLEGHSIGQPQHF,TGCGCCAGCAGCTTGGAGGGACACTCAATCGGTCAGCCCCAGCATTTT
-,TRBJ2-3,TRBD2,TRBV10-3,CAISRTSGRVDTQYF,TGTGCCATCAGCCGGACTAGCGGGAGGGTAGATACGCAGTATTTT
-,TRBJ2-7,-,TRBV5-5,CASSLVAGKFYEQYF,TGTGCCAGCAGCTTGGTGGCAGGAAAGTTCTACGAGCAGTACTTC
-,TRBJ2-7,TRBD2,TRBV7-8,CASSPRGAYEQYF,TGTGCCAGCAGCCCGCGGGGGGCCTACGAGCAGTACTTC
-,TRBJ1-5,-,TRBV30,CAWSATGFQPQHF,TGTGCCTGGAGTGCCACAGGATTTCAGCCCCAGCATTTT
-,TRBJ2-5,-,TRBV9,CASSPRLGETQYF,TGTGCCAGCAGCCCAAGACTTGGGGAGACCCAGTACTTC
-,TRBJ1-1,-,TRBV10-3,CAISGGFVPNEAFF,TGTGCCATCAGTGGAGGGTTCGTCCCCAATGAAGCTTTCTTT
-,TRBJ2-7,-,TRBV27,CASSLFPTAPYEQYF,TGTGCCAGCAGTTTATTTCCGACAGCACCCTACGAGCAGTACTTC
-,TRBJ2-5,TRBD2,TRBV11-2,CASTRGASGRQETQYF,TGTGCCAGCACCAGGGGGGCTAGCGGGAGACAAGAGACCCAGTACTTC
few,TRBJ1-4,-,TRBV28,CASSLSGASTNEKLFF,TGTGCCAGCAGCCTGTCTGGGGCCTCAACTAATGAAAAACTGTTTTTT
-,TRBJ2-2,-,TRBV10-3,CAISEIAANTGELFF,TGTGCCATCAGTGAAATAGCGGCTAACACCGGGGAGCTGTTTTTT
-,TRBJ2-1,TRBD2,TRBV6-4,CASSRSGGGEQFF,TGTGCCAGCAGCCGGAGCGGGGGAGGTGAGCAGTTCTTC
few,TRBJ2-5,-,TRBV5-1,CASSLDSGTPETQYF,TGCGCCAGCAGCTTAGACTCCGGGACTCCAGAGACCCAGTACTTC
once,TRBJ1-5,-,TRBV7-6,CASSLGQKNSNQPQHF,TGTGCCAGCAGCTTAGGACAGAAAAATAGCAATCAGCCCCAGCATTTT
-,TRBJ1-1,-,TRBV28,CASCREGAEAFF,TGTGCCAGCTGCAGGGAGGGCGCTGAAGCTTTCTTT